This is a list of T cell receptor beta chains from one sample in a study of cytomegalovirus exposure and HLA in healthy donors. TCRdb's table, derived via immunoSEQ multiplex PCR, lists solely in-frame clones and lacks some. The table records roughly 150,000 clones, around 82% of them present only once. The material sequenced was PBMCs. The receptors were sampled from a woman between 50 and 59 years old in good health and CMV-seropositive. CDR3s include the opening cysteine and the closing phenylalanine or tryptophan. D genes are given only for firm matches. Clone size is not always given. Where it is, it says once, few, many or a class for expanded clones.

>TRBJ2-7|TRBV6-5|-|-
TGTGCCAGCAGTTACGGTCAGGAGCAGTACTTC
CASSYGQEQYF
>TRBJ1-1|TRBV25-1|-|-
TGTGCCAGCATAGACAGTTTAACAAGGGAAGCTTTCTTT
CASIDSLTREAFF
>TRBJ2-7|TRBV5-6|-|-
TGTGCCAGCAGCTTGGGGGGGCCCTCCTACGAGCAGTACTTC
CASSLGGPSYEQYF
>TRBJ2-1|TRBV25-1|-|TRBD2
TGTGCCAGCAGTTTAGCGGGGAGCTCCTACAATGAGCAGTTCTTC
CASSLAGSSYNEQFF
>TRBJ2-3|TRBV6-1|-|-
TGTGCCAGCACCCCTATGCCCGGGTTTGGGCAGTATTTT
CASTPMPGFGQYF
>TRBJ1-5|TRBV7-8|once|-
TGTGCCAGCAGCTTGTTGGGGCGGCGGACCAATCAGCCCCAGCATTTT
CASSLLGRRTNQPQHF
>TRBJ1-5|TRBV6-1|few|-
TGTGCCAGCAGTGAAGTGGGCAGTAGCAATCAGCCCCAGCATTTT
CASSEVGSSNQPQHF
>TRBJ2-1|TRBV7-3|-|TRBD1
TGTGCCAGCAGCTTGAATCATGGGACAGGGAGCAATGAGCAGTTCTTC
CASSLNHGTGSNEQFF
>TRBJ2-5|TRBV25-1|once|-
TGTGCCAGCAGTAGGTCGGAGGTAATCCAAGAGACCCAGTACTTC
CASSRSEVIQETQYF
>TRBJ2-7|TRBV19|-|TRBD2
TGTGCCAGTAGTTCGCCGGGACTAGGCTCCTACGAGCAGTACTTC
CASSSPGLGSYEQYF
>TRBJ1-3|TRBV5-6|-|-
TGTGCCAGCAGCGCGCTCCTTGGAAACACCATATATTTT
CASSALLGNTIYF
>TRBJ2-3|TRBV5-1|-|-
TGCGCCAGCAGCCCAGGTGCGCTAGCGAGCACAGATACGCAGTATTTT
CASSPGALASTDTQYF
>TRBJ2-1|TRBV21-1|-|-
TGTGCCAGCAGCACCGAAACCAAGAAAGACAGGGGAGGGGTCTACAATGAGCAGTTCTTC
CASSTETKKDRGGVYNEQFF
>TRBJ1-2|TRBV5-8|-|-
TGTGCCAGCAGCTTGGTACAGGCTAACTATGGCTACACCTTC
CASSLVQANYGYTF
>TRBJ1-1|TRBV7-9|-|-
TGTGCCGCGGCCGGACAGTGGAACACTGAAGCTTTCTTT
CAAAGQWNTEAFF
>TRBJ2-3|TRBV2|few|TRBD2
TGTGCCAGCAGACTAGCGGGGGCCGGGGATACGCAGTATTTT
CASRLAGAGDTQYF
>TRBJ1-2|TRBV29-1|-|-
TGCAGCGTTGAACCTACGGAAGCGGCCTATGGCTACACCTTC
CSVEPTEAAYGYTF
>TRBJ2-7|TRBV5-6|-|TRBD1
TGTGCCAGCAGCTTGGCCGGGACAGGGAGCGAGCAGTACTTC
CASSLAGTGSEQYF
>TRBJ1-6|TRBV19|many|TRBD1
TGTGCCAGTAGTGTATACAGGGGGCGCGATTCACCCCTCCACTTT
CASSVYRGRDSPLHF
>TRBJ2-2|TRBV6-5|-|TRBD2
TGTGCCAGCAGTTACTCCGGGGGGGTAGGGGAGCTGTTTTTT
CASSYSGGVGELFF
>TRBJ2-7|TRBV4-3|-|TRBD2
TGCGCCAGCAGCCAAACTCCTGGGACTACCCCACTTTCCGAGCAGTACTTC
CASSQTPGTTPLSEQYF
>TRBJ1-1|TRBV27|-|-
TGTGCCAGCAGTTTATACGCGGGGGCTGAAGCTTTCTTT
CASSLYAGAEAFF
>TRBJ1-1|TRBV27|once|TRBD1
TGTGCCAGCAGTCCGGCCCCCCGGACAGGCGGGACTGAAGCTTTCTTT
CASSPAPRTGGTEAFF
>TRBJ2-1|TRBV6-1|-|TRBD2
TGTGCCAGCAGTAGACTAGCGGGGGCCAATGAGCAGTTCTTC
CASSRLAGANEQFF
>TRBJ2-4|TRBV19|-|-
TGTGCCAGTAGTACCGGGTCTCTAGCCAAAAACATTCAGTACTTC
CASSTGSLAKNIQYF
>TRBJ2-3|TRBV5-1|-|-
TGCGCCAGCAGCCTTACTAGCACAGATACGCAGTATTTT
CASSLTSTDTQYF
>TRBJ2-7|TRBV7-6|-|TRBD1
TGTGCCAGCAGCTTAGCTCGGGACAGGGAGCAGTACTTC
CASSLARDREQYF
>TRBJ1-2|TRBV4-1|once|-
TGCGCCAGCAGCCAAGATCATGGGCGACAACTGGATGGCTACACCTTC
CASSQDHGRQLDGYTF
>TRBJ1-4|TRBV7-6|-|-
TGTGCCAGCAGCTTGTCAGGGATCCATGAAAAACTGTTTTTT
CASSLSGIHEKLFF
>TRBJ2-2|TRBV7-6|-|-
TGTGCCAGCAGCTTATATGGGGGGACCGGGGAGCTGTTTTTT
CASSLYGGTGELFF
>TRBJ1-2|TRBV27|-|TRBD1
TGTGCCAGCAGTTTCGCAGCAGGGGGAGGCTACACCTTC
CASSFAAGGGYTF
>TRBJ2-2|TRBV5-4|-|TRBD2
TGTGCCAGCAGGAAACTCTACGGTAGCGGGGGCCTGAACACCGGGGAGCTGTTTTTT
CASRKLYGSGGLNTGELFF
>TRBJ2-3|TRBV4-2|-|-
TGTGCCAGCAGCCAAGATCCCCCCGCATTTGGGGAGTTGGATACGCAGTATTTT
CASSQDPPAFGELDTQYF
>TRBJ1-2|TRBV7-9|-|TRBD1
TGTGCCAGCAGCTTAGCGACAGGGGGGACGGGCTACACCTTC
CASSLATGGTGYTF
>TRBJ2-3|TRBV4-3|-|-
TGCGCCAGCAGCCAAGATTTCAGCGGTTATACGCAGTATTTT
CASSQDFSGYTQYF
>TRBJ2-2|TRBV13|-|TRBD1
TGTGCCAGCAGCTACCCTGGGACAGCCACCGGGGAGCTGTTTTTT
CASSYPGTATGELFF
>TRBJ1-4|TRBV10-3|-|TRBD1
TGTGCCATCAGTGAGCTACAGGGGGGGGAAAAACTGTTTTTT
CAISELQGGEKLFF
>TRBJ1-5|TRBV27|few|-
TGTGCCAGCAGTTTATCCAGGAATCAGCCCCAGCATTTT
CASSLSRNQPQHF
>TRBJ1-1|TRBV7-9|-|-
TGTGCCACCCTCCGACTTCCCGGGGGAACTGAAGCTTTCTTT
CATLRLPGGTEAFF
>TRBJ2-7|TRBV2|-|TRBD1
TGTGCCAGCACGCGTTTACAGGGGAAGGAGCAGTACTTC
CASTRLQGKEQYF
>TRBJ2-7|TRBV19|-|TRBD1
TGTGCCAGTAGTATGCGGGGACAGGGCAACTACGAGCAGTACTTC
CASSMRGQGNYEQYF
>TRBJ2-2|TRBV7-3|-|-
TGTGCCAGCAGCTTAGCGGGTAGGACCACCGGGGAGCTGTTTTTT
CASSLAGRTTGELFF
>TRBJ2-3|TRBV13|-|TRBD2
TGTGCCAGCAGTGTCCGGCGGGGGACTCGCACAGATACGCAGTATTTT
CASSVRRGTRTDTQYF
>TRBJ2-3|TRBV2|-|-
TGTGCCAGCAGTCTAGCAGGCACAGATACGCAGTATTTT
CASSLAGTDTQYF
>TRBJ1-5|TRBV27|-|-
TGTGCCAGCAGTTACAGCGGCCCCAATCAGCCCCAGCATTTT
CASSYSGPNQPQHF
>TRBJ1-4|TRBV5-1|-|TRBD1
TGCGCCAGCAGCACACAGGGGGCCTCTAATGAAAAACTGTTTTTT
CASSTQGASNEKLFF
>TRBJ2-7|TRBV7-9|-|-
TGTGCCAGCAGCCCCGCTACTGAGCAGTACTTC
CASSPATEQYF
>TRBJ2-1|TRBV28|-|TRBD2
TGTGCCAGCAGTTTGGGAGGGTACAATGAGCAGTTCTTC
CASSLGGYNEQFF
>TRBJ1-3|TRBV6-1|medium-sized|-
TGTGCCAGCAGTCTGGGTCTTGAGGAATATTTT
CASSLGLEEYF
>TRBJ2-1|TRBV9|-|TRBD1
TGTGCCAGCAGCGTAAATCCGGAAGGGGACAGGGGGAACAATGAGCAGTTCTTC
CASSVNPEGDRGNNEQFF
>TRBJ2-6|TRBV19|-|TRBD1
TGTGCCAGTACCGGACCCGGGACAGGGTTCAATCGGGCCAACGTCCTGACTTTC
CASTGPGTGFNRANVLTF
>TRBJ2-4|TRBV7-2|-|-
TGTGCCAGCAGGAAGGGAGGTACGGCCAAAAACATTCAGTACTTC
CASRKGGTAKNIQYF
>TRBJ2-7|TRBV7-9|-|-
TGTGCCAGCAGCTCGACAGTTTCCTCCTACGAGCAGTACTTC
CASSSTVSSYEQYF
>TRBJ1-2|TRBV30|-|TRBD1
TGTGCCTGCGTGACAGGGAAGTATGGCTACACCTTC
CACVTGKYGYTF
>TRBJ2-1|TRBV2|-|-
TGTGCCAGCAGTCTACGCAGCCTTGGGGCCGGGTTCTTC
CASSLRSLGAGFF
>TRBJ2-1|TRBV9|-|-
TGTGCCAGCAGCGTAGAACAGGGAAATGAGCAGTTCTTC
CASSVEQGNEQFF
>TRBJ1-1|TRBV6-4|few|TRBD1
TGTGCCAGCAGAGACAGGGAGTATGAGATGAACACTGAAGCTTTCTTT
CASRDREYEMNTEAFF
>TRBJ1-2|TRBV30|-|TRBD1
TGTGCCTGGAGTGCCTTATTGACAGGGAGCGGCTACACCTTC
CAWSALLTGSGYTF
>TRBJ2-4|TRBV11-2|-|-
TGTGCCAGCAGCTTTGGGGCAGGACAAAACATTCAGTACTTC
CASSFGAGQNIQYF
>TRBJ2-3|TRBV10-3|-|TRBD2
TGTGCCATCCGGCGGGGGTTGGACACAGATACGCAGTATTTT
CAIRRGLDTDTQYF